Included here is one TCR beta chain sequence, with context. This clone's antigen is unknown. Base qualities were left out, and no much larger clone turns up one base away. The sample originates from a study of radiation and T cells in renal cell carcinoma (TCRdb year 2020). Study-level background: In total, approximately 51 samples, comprising some 25 tumors and roughly 27 peripheral blood samples, were subjected to TCR beta sequencing. In the approximately 49 samples combined, about 4 million unique CDR3 nucleotide sequences were found, encoding approximately 2,900,000 unique CDR3 amino acid sequences.

For CDR1 and CDR2, the germline V gene lists SGHVS and FNYEAQ. The CDR3 runs 16 residues from the cysteine to the phenylalanine. CDR3 DNA only is kept here, 48 bases in frame from base 1. V is reduced by 5 bases and J by 0 bases, leaving a spacing of 14 bases between them. Following the manufacturer's recommendations, the immunoSEQ kit was used to generate TCR beta libraries from genomic DNA. To prepare libraries, a first multiplex PCR with proprietary primers was run, followed by a second PCR that added unique barcodes, and a bead cleanup was done after each round. Each sample batch included a kit-provided positive control reaction and a negative control reaction. The final libraries were assessed on an Agilent 4200 TapeStation D1000 ScreenTape, pooled by volume, and quantified by qPCR. Sequencing was performed on an Illumina NextSeq500 with a MidOutput 150-cycle cartridge, and 156 Read1 and 15 Index1 cycles were run with kit custom primers. The pooled library was loaded at approximately 0.95 pM with about 20% PhiX control spiked in. Per the authors' processing: Vendor-processed data were analyzed in R, with a clonotype defined as all T cells sharing the same CDR3 nucleotide sequence. For clone abundance analyses, frequencies were normalized to the 10,000 most abundant clones in each sample. Public T cell clones, which averaged fewer than five per sample, were excluded before analysis. ImmunoMap was used for dominant motif analysis with the PAM10 matrix, a gap penalty of 30, and a homology threshold of 0.3, and any motif reaching a cumulative frequency of at least 0.01 was considered dominant. TCRdb limited this immuneACCESS table to in-frame rearrangements with V and J called. A share of clones is missing; checked studies link under half to unresolved V genes, and the rest is unexplained. D and trimming come from the DNA, and the V and J calls and clone size come from that table. In this sample the table shows over 10,000 clones, about 71% of which occur a single time. Roughly 20% of the sample is taken by the ten largest.

What the study reported, not specific to this receptor: Because only small tumor regions of 0.8 to 1 g were available, the study did not capture intratumoral heterogeneity. TCR clonality was higher in irradiated tumors than in controls, as the top 100 clonotypes made up an average of approximately 54% of the repertoire in irradiated tumors compared with about 43% in nephrectomy-only tumors. Because the trial had a single-armed design, the trial could not examine how radiation dose or scheduling affected the TCR repertoire. A greater number of dominant CDR3 motifs was detected in irradiated tumors than in control tumors, and a larger share of the repertoire was occupied by these motifs in irradiated tumors than in control tumors.

What the time point label conveys for this sample: tumor resected at nephrectomy. Explained via the paper, the treatment or condition label denotes: treatment-naive control, cytoreductive nephrectomy. The control tumors were taken from treatment-naive renal cell carcinoma patients who had cytoreductive nephrectomy with no earlier radiation. Every patient's renal cell carcinoma showed clear cell pathology. The control tumors used for TCR sequencing were from a handful of females and over nine males, were resected between the early 2010s and the mid-2010s, and had a median patient age of roughly 59 years (range roughly 40 to 85). Tumors were mechanically dissociated, digested with collagenase/hyaluronidase at 37 °C, processed in gentleMACS C tubes, and stored in liquid nitrogen. The QIAamp DNA Blood Mini Kit (Qiagen) was used to prepare genomic DNA for TCR sequencing. Only samples passing all quality control checks were included in the analyses.

This TCR was recovered from a woman aged 80 or older with renal cell carcinoma. The receptor chain draws on TRBV7-6 and TRBJ2-1, with the D gene not clear enough to name. The sample consisted of tumor tissue, taken from a patient whose treatment was nephrectomy without radiotherapy. The CDR3 reads CASSLTWASSYNEQFF. The sequenced DNA is TGTGCCAGCAGCCTCACCTGGGCGAGCTCCTACAATGAGCAGTTCTTC.